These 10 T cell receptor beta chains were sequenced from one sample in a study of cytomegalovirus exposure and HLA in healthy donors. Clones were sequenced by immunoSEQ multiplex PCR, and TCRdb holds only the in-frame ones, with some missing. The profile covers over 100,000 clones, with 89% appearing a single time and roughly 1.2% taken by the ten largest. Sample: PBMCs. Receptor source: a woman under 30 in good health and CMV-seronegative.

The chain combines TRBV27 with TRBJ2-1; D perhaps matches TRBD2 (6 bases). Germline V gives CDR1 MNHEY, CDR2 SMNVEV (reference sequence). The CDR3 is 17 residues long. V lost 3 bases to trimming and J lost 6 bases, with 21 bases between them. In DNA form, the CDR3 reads TGTGCCAGCAGTTTGATAGTAGGCGGGACCCCTGGCAATGAGCAGTTCTTC. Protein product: CASSLIVGGTPGNEQFF.

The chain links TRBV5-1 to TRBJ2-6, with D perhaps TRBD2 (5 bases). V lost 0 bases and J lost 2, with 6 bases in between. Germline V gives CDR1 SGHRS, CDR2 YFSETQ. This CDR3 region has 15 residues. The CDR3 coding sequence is TGCGCCAGCAGCTTGGTGGAGGCTGGGGCCAACGTCCTGACTTTC. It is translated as CASSLVEAGANVLTF. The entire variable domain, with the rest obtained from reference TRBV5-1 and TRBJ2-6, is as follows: KAGVTQTPRYLIKTRGQQVTLSCSPISGHRSVSWYQQTPGQGLQFLFEYFSETQRNKGNFPGRFSGRQFSNSRSEMNVSTLELGDSALYLCASSLVEAGANVLTFGAGSRLTVL.

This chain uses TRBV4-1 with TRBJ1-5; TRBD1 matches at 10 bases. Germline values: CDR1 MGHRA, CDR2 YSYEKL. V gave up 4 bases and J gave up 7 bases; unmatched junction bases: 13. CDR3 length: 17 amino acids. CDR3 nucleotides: TGCGCCAGCAGCCCGTGGCAGACAGGGGGCGCGGGGCAGCCCCAGCATTTT. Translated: CASSPWQTGGAGQPQHF.

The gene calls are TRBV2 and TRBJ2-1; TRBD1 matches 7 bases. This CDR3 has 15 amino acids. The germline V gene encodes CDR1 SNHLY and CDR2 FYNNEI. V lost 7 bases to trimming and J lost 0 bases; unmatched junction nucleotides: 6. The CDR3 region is CASISDRVSYNEQFF. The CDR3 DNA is TGTGCCAGCATCTCAGACAGGGTCTCCTACAATGAGCAGTTCTTC.

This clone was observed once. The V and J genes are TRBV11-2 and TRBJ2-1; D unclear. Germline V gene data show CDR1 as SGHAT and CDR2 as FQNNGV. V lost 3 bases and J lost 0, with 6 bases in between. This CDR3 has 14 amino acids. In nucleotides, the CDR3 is TGTGCCAGCAGCTTGGTCGGCTCCTACAATGAGCAGTTCTTC. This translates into CASSLVGSYNEQFF.

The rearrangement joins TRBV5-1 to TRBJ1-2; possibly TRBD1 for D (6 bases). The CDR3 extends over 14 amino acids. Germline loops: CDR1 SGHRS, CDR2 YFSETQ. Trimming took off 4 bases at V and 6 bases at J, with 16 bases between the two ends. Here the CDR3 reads CASSPGQPGNGYTF. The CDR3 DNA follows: TGCGCCAGCAGCCCGGGACAACCTGGAAATGGCTACACCTTC.

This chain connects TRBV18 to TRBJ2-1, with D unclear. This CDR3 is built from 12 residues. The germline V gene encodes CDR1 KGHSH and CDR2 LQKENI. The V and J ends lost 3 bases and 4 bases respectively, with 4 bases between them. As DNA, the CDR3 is TGTGCCAGCTCACCCGGGTACAATGAGCAGTTCTTC. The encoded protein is CASSPGYNEQFF.

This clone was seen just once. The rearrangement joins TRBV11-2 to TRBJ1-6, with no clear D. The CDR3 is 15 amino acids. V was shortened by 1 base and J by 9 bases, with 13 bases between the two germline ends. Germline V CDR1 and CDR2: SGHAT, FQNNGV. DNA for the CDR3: TGTGCCAGCAGCTTAGTGGTCAACTTATTTTCACCCCTCCACTTT. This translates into CASSLVVNLFSPLHF.

The CDR3 reads CASSLSGSDTQYF. The CDR3 region has the DNA TGTGCCAGCAGCTTGTCGGGGTCCGATACGCAGTATTTT. The chain employs TRBV5-8 and TRBJ2-3; D is possibly TRBD2 (5 bases). Germline CDR1 SGHTS, CDR2 YDEGEE. Deletions cut 1 base from V and 6 bases from J, with 9 bases between. The CDR3 is 13 amino acids.

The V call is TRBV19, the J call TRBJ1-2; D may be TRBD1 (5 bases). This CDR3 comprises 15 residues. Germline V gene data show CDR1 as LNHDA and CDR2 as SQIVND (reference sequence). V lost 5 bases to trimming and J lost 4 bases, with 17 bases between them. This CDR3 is CASSGGGAFPYGYTF. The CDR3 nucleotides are TGTGCCAGTAGTGGTGGTGGGGCGTTTCCCTATGGCTACACCTTC.